A selection of T cell receptor beta chains follows, all from one sample in a study of blood T cell repertoires in COVID-19. Clones were sequenced by immunoSEQ multiplex PCR, and TCRdb holds only the in-frame ones, with some missing. The sample consists of 250,000 to 350,000 clones, over 75% of them appearing once. The sequenced sample consisted of peripheral blood. These receptors all come from a woman aged 30 to 39 with COVID-19, enrolled during active disease. Each CDR3 is given with its conserved first and last residue. The D gene is left open where the match is weak. Where a row states a size, it is once, few, many or the class of an expanded clone; other rows omit it.

.	TRBV5-4	TRBJ2-1	.	CASSGGSRNEQFF	TGTGCCAGCAGCGGCGGCTCGCGAAATGAGCAGTTCTTC
TRBD1	TRBV4-1	TRBJ2-1	.	CASSQVRQGYNEQFF	TGCGCCAGCAGCCAAGTCCGACAGGGGTACAATGAGCAGTTCTTC
.	TRBV30	TRBJ1-1	.	CAWSSRGHTEAFF	TGTGCCTGGAGTTCTAGGGGCCACACTGAAGCTTTCTTT
.	TRBV2	TRBJ1-4	.	CASSEQGEKLFF	TGTGCCAGCAGTGAACAGGGCGAAAAACTGTTTTTT
TRBD1	TRBV30	TRBJ1-6	.	CAWSVAGTAHNSPLHF	TGTGCCTGGAGTGTAGCCGGGACAGCCCATAATTCACCCCTCCACTTT
.	TRBV5-4	TRBJ1-5	.	CASSSGQSNQPQHF	TGTGCCAGCAGCAGCGGACAGAGCAATCAGCCCCAGCATTTT
TRBD2	TRBV3-1/TRBV3-2	TRBJ2-1	.	CASSETSGRAPHNEQFF	TGTGCCAGCAGCGAGACTAGCGGGAGGGCCCCCCACAATGAGCAGTTCTTC
TRBD2	TRBV5-1	TRBJ2-1	.	CASSLGDRELAGGPGDEQFF	TGCGCCAGCAGCTTGGGAGACAGGGAACTAGCGGGAGGGCCTGGGGATGAGCAGTTCTTC
.	TRBV30	TRBJ2-7	few	CAWRRLGPEQYF	TGTGCCTGGAGACGACTAGGACCCGAGCAGTACTTC
.	TRBV10-2	TRBJ2-7	once	CASSLSSYEQYF	TGCGCCAGCTCTCTTAGCTCCTACGAGCAGTACTTC
TRBD2	TRBV5-5	TRBJ2-2	.	CASSLGLAGNTGELFF	TGTGCCAGCAGCTTGGGACTAGCGGGGAACACCGGGGAGCTGTTTTTT
.	TRBV6-4	TRBJ2-2	.	CASSGGTNTGELFF	TGTGCCAGCTCCGGCGGGACTAACACCGGGGAGCTGTTTTTT
.	TRBV6-5	TRBJ1-5	.	CASSYSLGRGQPQHF	TGTGCCAGCAGTTACTCATTGGGTAGGGGTCAGCCCCAGCATTTT
.	TRBV12-3/TRBV12-4	TRBJ2-7	.	CASSLLQAYEQYF	TGTGCCAGCAGTTTATTACAGGCTTACGAGCAGTACTTC
.	TRBV28	TRBJ1-5	.	CASSLVAFNQPQHF	TGTGCCAGCAGTTTGGTGGCTTTCAATCAGCCCCAGCATTTT
TRBD2	TRBV7-8	TRBJ2-7	.	CASSLGLASYEQYF	TGTGCCAGCAGCTTAGGACTAGCGAGCTACGAGCAGTACTTC
TRBD1	TRBV2	TRBJ2-5	.	CASTRQGGETQYF	TGTGCCAGCACTAGACAGGGGGGGGAGACCCAGTACTTC
TRBD2	TRBV28	TRBJ2-1	few	CASSSVTSEQVVNEQFF	TGTGCCAGCAGTTCCGTGACTAGCGAGCAAGTCGTCAATGAGCAGTTCTTC
TRBD2	TRBV6-1	TRBJ2-1	.	CASRETPSGSYNEQFF	TGTGCCAGCAGAGAAACACCTAGCGGTTCCTACAATGAGCAGTTCTTC
.	TRBV5-1	TRBJ2-2	.	CASSFRAERTGELFF	TGCGCCAGCAGCTTCCGAGCGGAGCGCACCGGGGAGCTGTTTTTT
TRBD1	TRBV28	TRBJ1-2	once	CASSPGQGVYGYTF	TGTGCCAGCAGTCCTGGACAGGGGGTCTATGGCTACACCTTC
TRBD1	TRBV14	TRBJ1-2	.	CASSLRQLGGTGNYGYTF	TGTGCCAGCAGCCTAAGACAACTGGGTGGGACAGGGAACTATGGCTACACCTTC
TRBD2	TRBV28	TRBJ2-1	.	CASSPLGAGAYNEQFF	TGTGCCAGCAGTCCCCTCGGGGCGGGAGCCTACAATGAGCAGTTCTTC
.	TRBV5-1	TRBJ2-7	once	CASSLVAASYEQYF	TGCGCCAGCAGCTTAGTAGCGGCTTCCTACGAGCAGTACTTC
.	TRBV28	TRBJ1-1	.	CASISGVEAFF	TGTGCCAGCATCTCGGGAGTTGAAGCTTTCTTT
TRBD2	TRBV5-4	TRBJ2-3	.	CASSLGGLAGVTDTQYF	TGTGCCAGCAGCTTGGGGGGACTAGCGGGAGTGACAGATACGCAGTATTTT
TRBD1	TRBV29-1	TRBJ1-2	.	CSVTGQGHYGYTF	TGCAGCGTGACGGGACAGGGGCACTATGGCTACACCTTC
.	TRBV6-5	TRBJ1-5	.	CASSFPRDTYQPQHF	TGTGCCAGCAGTTTTCCCCGGGACACCTATCAGCCCCAGCATTTT
.	TRBV27	TRBJ2-2	.	CASSFPDKGELFF	TGTGCCAGCAGTTTCCCCGACAAAGGGGAGCTGTTTTTT
TRBD2	TRBV30	TRBJ2-1	.	CAWDLAGGFNEQFF	TGTGCCTGGGACCTAGCGGGAGGGTTCAATGAGCAGTTCTTC
.	TRBV18	TRBJ1-5	.	CASSTMWGGQPQHF	TGTGCCAGCTCAACGATGTGGGGAGGACAGCCCCAGCATTTT
TRBD1	TRBV29-1	TRBJ2-6	.	CSVGTGGESGANVLTF	TGCAGCGTCGGGACAGGGGGCGAGTCTGGGGCCAACGTCCTGACTTTC
TRBD2	TRBV5-1	TRBJ2-2	.	CASSLASGNTGELFF	TGCGCCAGCAGCTTGGCTAGCGGGAACACCGGGGAGCTGTTTTTT
.	TRBV9	TRBJ1-1	.	CASSAHTERTEAFF	TGTGCCAGCAGCGCCCACACGGAGAGAACTGAAGCTTTCTTT
TRBD2	TRBV11-2	TRBJ2-3	.	CASSGTSGRSDTQYF	TGTGCCAGCAGCGGGACTAGCGGGAGATCGGATACGCAGTATTTT